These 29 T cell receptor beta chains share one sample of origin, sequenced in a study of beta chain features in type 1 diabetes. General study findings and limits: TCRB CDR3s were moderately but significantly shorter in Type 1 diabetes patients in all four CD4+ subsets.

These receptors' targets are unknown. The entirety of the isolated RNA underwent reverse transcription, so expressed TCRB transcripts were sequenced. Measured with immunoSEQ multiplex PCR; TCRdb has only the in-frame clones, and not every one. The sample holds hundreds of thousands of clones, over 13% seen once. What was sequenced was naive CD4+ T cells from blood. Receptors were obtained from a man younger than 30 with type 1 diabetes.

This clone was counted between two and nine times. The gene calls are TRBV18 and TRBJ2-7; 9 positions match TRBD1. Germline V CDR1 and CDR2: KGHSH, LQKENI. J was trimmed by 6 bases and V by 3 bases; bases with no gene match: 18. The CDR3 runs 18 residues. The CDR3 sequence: CASSPVPGQGGSGPEQYF. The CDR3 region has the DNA TGTGCCAGCTCACCCGTCCCGGGACAGGGAGGTTCGGGCCCCGAGCAGTACTTC.

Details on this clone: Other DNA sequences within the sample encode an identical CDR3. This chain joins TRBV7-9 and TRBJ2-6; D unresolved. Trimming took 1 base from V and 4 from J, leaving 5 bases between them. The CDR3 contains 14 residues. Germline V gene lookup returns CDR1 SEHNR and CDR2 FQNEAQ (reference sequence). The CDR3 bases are TGTGCCAGCAGCTTAGGTGCAGGGGCCAACGTCCTGACTTTC. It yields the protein CASSLGAGANVLTF. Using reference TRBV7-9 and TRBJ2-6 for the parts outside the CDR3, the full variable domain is DTGVSQNPRHKITKRGQNVTFRCDPISEHNRLYWYRQTLGQGPEFLTYFQNEAQLEKSRLLSDRFSAERPKGSFSTLEIQRTEQGDSAMYLCASSLGAGANVLTFGAGSRLTVL.

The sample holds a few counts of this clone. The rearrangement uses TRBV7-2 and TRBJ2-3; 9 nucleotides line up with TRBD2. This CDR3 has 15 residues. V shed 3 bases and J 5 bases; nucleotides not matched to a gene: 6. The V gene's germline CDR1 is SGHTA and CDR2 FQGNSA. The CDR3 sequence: CASSFAGGPGDTQYF. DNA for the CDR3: TGTGCCAGCAGCTTTGCGGGGGGGCCTGGAGATACGCAGTATTTT.

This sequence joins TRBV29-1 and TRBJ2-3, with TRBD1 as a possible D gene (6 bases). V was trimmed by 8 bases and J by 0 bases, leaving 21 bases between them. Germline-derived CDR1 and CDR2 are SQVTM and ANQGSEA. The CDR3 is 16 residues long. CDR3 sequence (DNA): TGCAGCCTAGAAAAACCCGGGACACCAAGCACAGATACGCAGTATTTT. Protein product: CSLEKPGTPSTDTQYF.

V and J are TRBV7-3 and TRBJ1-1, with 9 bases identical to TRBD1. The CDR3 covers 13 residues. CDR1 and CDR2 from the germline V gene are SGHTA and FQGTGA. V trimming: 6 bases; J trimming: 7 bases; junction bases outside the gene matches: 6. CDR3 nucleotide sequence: TGTGCCAGCAGTAATCGACAGGGGGGTGAAGCTTTCTTT. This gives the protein CASSNRQGGEAFF.

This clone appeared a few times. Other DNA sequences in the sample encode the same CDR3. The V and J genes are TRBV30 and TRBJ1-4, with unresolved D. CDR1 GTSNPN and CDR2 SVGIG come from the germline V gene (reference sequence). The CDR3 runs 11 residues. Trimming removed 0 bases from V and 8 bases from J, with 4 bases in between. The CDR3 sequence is CAWSVGEKLFF. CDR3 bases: TGTGCCTGGAGTGTCGGAGAAAAACTGTTTTTT.

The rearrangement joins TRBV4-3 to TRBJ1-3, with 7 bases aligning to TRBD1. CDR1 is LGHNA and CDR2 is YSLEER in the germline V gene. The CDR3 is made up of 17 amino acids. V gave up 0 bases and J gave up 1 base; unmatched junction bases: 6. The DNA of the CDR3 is TGCGCCAGCAGCCAAGATTTTGACAGGGTATCTGGAAACACCATATATTTT. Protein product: CASSQDFDRVSGNTIYF.

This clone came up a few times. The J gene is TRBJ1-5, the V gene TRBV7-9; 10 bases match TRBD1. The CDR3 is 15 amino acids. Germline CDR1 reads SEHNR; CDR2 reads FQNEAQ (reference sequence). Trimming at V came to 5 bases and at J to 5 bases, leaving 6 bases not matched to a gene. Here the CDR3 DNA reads TGTGCCAGCAGCCCGAAGACAGGGGGCCATCAGCCCCAGCATTTT. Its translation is CASSPKTGGHQPQHF.

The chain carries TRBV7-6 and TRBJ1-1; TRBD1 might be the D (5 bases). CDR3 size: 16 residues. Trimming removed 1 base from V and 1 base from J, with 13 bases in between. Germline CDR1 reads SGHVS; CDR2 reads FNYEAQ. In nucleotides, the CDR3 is TGTGCCAGCAGCTTAGTGGTTACAGGCCAGAACACTGAAGCTTTCTTT. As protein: CASSLVVTGQNTEAFF.

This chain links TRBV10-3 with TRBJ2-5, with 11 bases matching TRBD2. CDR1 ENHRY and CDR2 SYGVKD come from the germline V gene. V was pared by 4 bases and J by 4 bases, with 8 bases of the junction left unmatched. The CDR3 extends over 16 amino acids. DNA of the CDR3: TGTGCCATCAGTGGTACTAGCGGGAGCGAAGGAGAGACCCAGTACTTC. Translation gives CAISGTSGSEGETQYF.

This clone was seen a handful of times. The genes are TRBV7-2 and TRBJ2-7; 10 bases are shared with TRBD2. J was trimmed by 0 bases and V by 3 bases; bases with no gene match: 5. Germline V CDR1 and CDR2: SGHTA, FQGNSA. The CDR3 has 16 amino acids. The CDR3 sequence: CASSFTGTSASYEQYF. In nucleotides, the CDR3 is TGTGCCAGCAGCTTTACCGGGACTAGCGCCTCCTACGAGCAGTACTTC.

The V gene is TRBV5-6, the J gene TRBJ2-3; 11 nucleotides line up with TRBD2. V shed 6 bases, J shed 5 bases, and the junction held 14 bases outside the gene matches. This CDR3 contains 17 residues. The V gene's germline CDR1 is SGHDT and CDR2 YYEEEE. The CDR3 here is CASTVYVAGGPVDTQYF. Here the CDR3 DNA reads TGTGCCAGCACCGTTTACGTAGCGGGAGGGCCCGTAGATACGCAGTATTTT.

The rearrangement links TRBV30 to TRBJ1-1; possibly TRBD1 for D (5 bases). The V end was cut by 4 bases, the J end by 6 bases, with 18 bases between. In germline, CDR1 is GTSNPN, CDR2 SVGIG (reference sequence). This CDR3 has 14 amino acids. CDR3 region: CAWTSGRPGAEAFF. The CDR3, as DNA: TGTGCCTGGACCTCCGGAAGGCCGGGGGCTGAAGCTTTCTTT.

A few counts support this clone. The CDR3 reads CSVGVLTGPSGANVLTF. The CDR3 DNA is TGCAGCGTTGGGGTATTGACAGGGCCCTCTGGGGCCAACGTCCTGACTTTC. V usage is TRBV29-1 and J usage is TRBJ2-6, with 7 bases identical to TRBD1. The CDR3 spans 17 residues. Germline V gives CDR1 SQVTM, CDR2 ANQGSEA. Germline trimming cut 4 bases from V and 0 bases from J; bases unmatched to any gene: 9.

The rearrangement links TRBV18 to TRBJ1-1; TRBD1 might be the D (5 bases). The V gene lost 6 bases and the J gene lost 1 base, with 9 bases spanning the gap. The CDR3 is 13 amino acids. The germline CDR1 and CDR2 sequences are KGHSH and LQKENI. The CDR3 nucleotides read TGTGCCAGCTCGGGGGGGTGGAACACTGAAGCTTTCTTT. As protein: CASSGGWNTEAFF.

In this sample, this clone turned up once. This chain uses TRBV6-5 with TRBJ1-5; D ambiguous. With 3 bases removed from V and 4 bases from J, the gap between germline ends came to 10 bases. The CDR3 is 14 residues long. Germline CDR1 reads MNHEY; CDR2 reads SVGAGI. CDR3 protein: CASSYRSQNQPQHF. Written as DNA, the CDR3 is TGTGCCAGCAGTTATAGGTCCCAGAATCAGCCCCAGCATTTT.

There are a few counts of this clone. CDR3 coding DNA: TGTGCCAGCTCACCCGGGACTTTGGAGACCCAGTACTTC. This translates into CASSPGTLETQYF. This rearrangement joins TRBV18 to TRBJ2-5, with D possibly matching TRBD2 (6 bases). V was trimmed by 3 bases and J by 5 bases, leaving 10 bases between them. CDR1 is KGHSH, CDR2 LQKENI, per germline. This CDR3 comprises 13 residues.

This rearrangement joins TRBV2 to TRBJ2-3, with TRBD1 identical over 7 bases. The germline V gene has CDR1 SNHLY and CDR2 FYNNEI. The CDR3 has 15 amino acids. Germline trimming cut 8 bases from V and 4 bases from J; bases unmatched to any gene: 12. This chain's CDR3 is CASSLETGIPDTQYF. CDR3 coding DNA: TGTGCCAGCTCCCTGGAGACAGGGATCCCAGATACGCAGTATTTT.

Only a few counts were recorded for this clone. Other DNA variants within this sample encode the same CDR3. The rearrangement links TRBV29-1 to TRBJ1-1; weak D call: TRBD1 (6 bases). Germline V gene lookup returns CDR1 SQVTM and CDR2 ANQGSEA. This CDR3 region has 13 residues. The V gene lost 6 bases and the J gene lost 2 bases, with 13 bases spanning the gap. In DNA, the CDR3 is TGCAGCGTCCGCGGACAGCCCAACACTGAAGCTTTCTTT. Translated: CSVRGQPNTEAFF.

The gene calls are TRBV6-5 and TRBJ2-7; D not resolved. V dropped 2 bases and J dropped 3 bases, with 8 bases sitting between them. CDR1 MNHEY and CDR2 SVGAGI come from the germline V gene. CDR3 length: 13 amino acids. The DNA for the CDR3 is TGTGCCAGCAGTTACGACACGAACTACGAGCAGTACTTC. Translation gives CASSYDTNYEQYF.

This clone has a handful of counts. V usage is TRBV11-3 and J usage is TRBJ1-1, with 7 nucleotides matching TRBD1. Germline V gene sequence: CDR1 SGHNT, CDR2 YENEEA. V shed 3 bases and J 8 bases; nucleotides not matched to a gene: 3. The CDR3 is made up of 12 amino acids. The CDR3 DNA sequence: TGTGCCAGCAGCTTTCCGACAGGGGAAGCTTTCTTT. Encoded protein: CASSFPTGEAFF.

CDR3 coding DNA: TGTGCCTGGAGTTCTAGCGGGAGCACCGGGGAGCTGTTTTTT. It yields the protein CAWSSSGSTGELFF. The chain combines TRBV30 with TRBJ2-2; TRBD2 agrees at 10 bases. The CDR3 contains 14 residues. Germline trimming cut 2 bases from V and 4 bases from J; bases unmatched to any gene: 1. Per germline, CDR1 GTSNPN and CDR2 SVGIG (reference sequence).

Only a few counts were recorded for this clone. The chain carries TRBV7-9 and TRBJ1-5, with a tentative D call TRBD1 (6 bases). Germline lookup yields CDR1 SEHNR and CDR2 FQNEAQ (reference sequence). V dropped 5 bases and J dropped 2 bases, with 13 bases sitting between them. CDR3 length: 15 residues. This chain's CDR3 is CASSPRAGGNQPQHF. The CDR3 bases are TGTGCCAGCAGCCCCCGGGCAGGGGGCAATCAGCCCCAGCATTTT.

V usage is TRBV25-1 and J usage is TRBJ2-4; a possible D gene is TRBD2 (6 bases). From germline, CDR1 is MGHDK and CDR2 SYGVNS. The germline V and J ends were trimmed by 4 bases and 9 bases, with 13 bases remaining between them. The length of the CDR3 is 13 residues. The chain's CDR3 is CASSVGSSGIQYF. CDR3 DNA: TGTGCCAGCAGTGTAGGCAGTAGCGGCATTCAGTACTTC. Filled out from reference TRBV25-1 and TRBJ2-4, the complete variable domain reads EADIYQTPRYLVIGTGKKITLECSQTMGHDKMYWYQQDPGMELHLIHYSYGVNSTEKGDLSSESTVSRIRTEHFPLTLESARPSHTSQYLCASSVGSSGIQYFGAGTRLSVL.

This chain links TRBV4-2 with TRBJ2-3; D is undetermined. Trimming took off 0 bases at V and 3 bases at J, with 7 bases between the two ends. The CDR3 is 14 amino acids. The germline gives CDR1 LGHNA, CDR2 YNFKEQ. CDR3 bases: TGTGCCAGCAGCCAAGATTGGTTAACAGATACGCAGTATTTT. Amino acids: CASSQDWLTDTQYF.

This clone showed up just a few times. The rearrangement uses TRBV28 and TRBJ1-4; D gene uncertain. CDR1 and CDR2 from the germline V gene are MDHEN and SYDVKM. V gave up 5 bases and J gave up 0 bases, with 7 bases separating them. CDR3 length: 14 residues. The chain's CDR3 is CASSVTATNEKLFF. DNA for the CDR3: TGTGCCAGCAGTGTTACCGCAACTAATGAAAAACTGTTTTTT.

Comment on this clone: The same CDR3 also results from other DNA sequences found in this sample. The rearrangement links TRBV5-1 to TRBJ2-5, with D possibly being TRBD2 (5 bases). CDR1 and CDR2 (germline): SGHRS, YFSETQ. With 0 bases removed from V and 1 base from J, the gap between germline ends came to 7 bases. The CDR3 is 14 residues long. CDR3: CASSLGSGQETQYF. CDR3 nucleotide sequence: TGCGCCAGCAGCTTGGGGAGCGGCCAAGAGACCCAGTACTTC.

The CDR3 loop is CASSLAAVRDSHEQFF. In DNA, the CDR3 is TGCGCCAGCAGCCTGGCAGCGGTTAGGGATAGCCATGAGCAGTTCTTC. The chain joins TRBV4-3 to TRBJ2-1, with D maybe TRBD2 (5 bases). V lost 4 bases and J lost 8, with 21 bases in between. The CDR3 is 16 residues long. Germline V gives CDR1 LGHNA, CDR2 YSLEER.

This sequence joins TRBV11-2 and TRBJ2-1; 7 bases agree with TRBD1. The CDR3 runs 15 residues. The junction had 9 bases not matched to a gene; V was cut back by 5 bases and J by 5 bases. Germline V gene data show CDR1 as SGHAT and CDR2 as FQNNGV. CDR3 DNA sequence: TGTGCCAGCAGCCCAACAGATGACAGGGACAATGAGCAGTTCTTC. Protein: CASSPTDDRDNEQFF.